This TCR beta chain originates from a study of blood T cell repertoires in COVID-19. Study-wide context: Spain, Italy and the United States supplied samples that represented acute and convalescent COVID-19. PBMCs, B-cell-depleted T cells, or T cells provided the cDNA or gDNA that made up the material.

Authors' processing steps: Reference gene primers were amplified, and this amplification served to estimate nucleated cell counts. Generated by immunoSEQ multiplex PCR, the TCRdb table keeps only in-frame clones and is missing some. Clone size and the V and J calls come from that table; the DNA yielded D and trimming. Of roughly 120,000 clones listed, over 80% are singletons. Germline loops: CDR1 MNHEY, CDR2 SVGAGI. This CDR3 comprises 13 residues. The V gene lost 10 bases and the J gene lost 12 bases, with 21 bases spanning the gap. This clone has only one observation. This TCR was recovered from a woman aged 50 to 65 with acute or convalescent COVID-19. The sequenced sample consisted of peripheral blood. The rearrangement links TRBV6-5 to TRBJ2-2, with a weak D call TRBD1 (7 bases). CDR3 loop: CATLTVQGGQLFF. In DNA, the CDR3 is TGTGCCACCCTTACGGTCCAGGGGGGACAGCTGTTTTTT.